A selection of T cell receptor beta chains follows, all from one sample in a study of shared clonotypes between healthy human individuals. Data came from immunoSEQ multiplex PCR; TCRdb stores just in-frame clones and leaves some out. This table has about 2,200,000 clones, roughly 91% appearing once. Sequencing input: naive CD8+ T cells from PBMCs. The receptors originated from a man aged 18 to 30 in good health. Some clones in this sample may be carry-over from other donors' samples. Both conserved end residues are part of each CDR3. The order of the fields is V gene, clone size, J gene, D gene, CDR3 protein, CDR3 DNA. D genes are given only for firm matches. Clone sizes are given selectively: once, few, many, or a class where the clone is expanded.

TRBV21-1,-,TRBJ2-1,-,CASSLSRGTSGPNEQFF,TGTGCCAGCAGCTTATCCCGAGGGACTAGCGGGCCCAATGAGCAGTTCTTC
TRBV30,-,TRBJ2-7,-,CAWSVLRGGPVYYEQYF,TGTGCCTGGAGTGTACTCCGTGGAGGGCCTGTTTATTACGAGCAGTACTTC
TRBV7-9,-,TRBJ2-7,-,CASSPPVATTYEQYF,TGTGCCAGCAGCCCCCCGGTGGCAACTACCTACGAGCAGTACTTC
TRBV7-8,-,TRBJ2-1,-,CASSLPGSYNEQFF,TGTGCCAGCAGCTTACCGGGCAGCTACAATGAGCAGTTCTTC
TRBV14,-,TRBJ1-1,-,CASSPYKMSGAFF,TGTGCCAGCAGCCCCTACAAGATGAGTGGGGCTTTCTTT
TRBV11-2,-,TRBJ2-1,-,CASSETLTYEQFF,TGTGCCAGCAGCGAAACCCTGACATATGAGCAGTTCTTC
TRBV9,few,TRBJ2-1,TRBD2,CASSPGTSGYNEQFF,TGTGCCAGCAGCCCAGGGACTAGCGGATACAATGAGCAGTTCTTC
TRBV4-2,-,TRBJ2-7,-,CASRAGIGAYEQYF,TGTGCCAGCAGGGCGGGTATAGGAGCCTACGAGCAGTACTTC
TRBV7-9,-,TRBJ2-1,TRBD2,CASSATTSGRIYNEQFF,TGTGCCAGCAGCGCAACGACTAGCGGGAGGATCTACAATGAGCAGTTCTTC
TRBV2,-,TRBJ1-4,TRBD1,CASDLRDRDEKLFF,TGTGCCAGCGACCTCCGGGACAGGGATGAAAAACTGTTTTTT
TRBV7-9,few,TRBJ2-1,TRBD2,CASSTRTSGGNEQFF,TGTGCCAGCAGCACCAGGACTAGCGGTGGGAATGAGCAGTTCTTC
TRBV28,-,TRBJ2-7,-,CASSFINEGRSYEQYF,TGTGCCAGCAGTTTTATAAACGAGGGGAGGTCCTACGAGCAGTACTTC
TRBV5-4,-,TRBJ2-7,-,CASSPFLGYEQYF,TGTGCCAGCAGCCCTTTTCTGGGCTACGAGCAGTACTTC
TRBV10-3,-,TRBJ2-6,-,CAISALSGANVLTF,TGTGCCATCAGTGCCCTCTCTGGGGCCAACGTCCTGACTTTC
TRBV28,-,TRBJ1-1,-,CASVEGRVNTEAFF,TGTGCCAGCGTCGAGGGCAGAGTAAACACTGAAGCTTTCTTT
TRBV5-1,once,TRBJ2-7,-,CASSWGIFPYEQYF,TGCGCCAGCAGCTGGGGGATTTTTCCCTACGAGCAGTACTTC
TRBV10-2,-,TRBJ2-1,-,CASSAWVGRRLNEQFF,TGCGCCAGCAGTGCTTGGGTCGGCCGACGGCTCAATGAGCAGTTCTTC
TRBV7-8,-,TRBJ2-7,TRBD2,CASCGTSGDLYEQYF,TGTGCCAGCTGTGGGACTAGCGGAGATCTCTACGAGCAGTACTTC
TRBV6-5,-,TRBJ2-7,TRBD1,CASKGTGVYEQYF,TGTGCCAGCAAGGGGACAGGGGTGTACGAGCAGTACTTC
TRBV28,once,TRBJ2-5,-,CASSITGWQETQYF,TGTGCCAGCAGTATAACAGGGTGGCAAGAGACCCAGTACTTC
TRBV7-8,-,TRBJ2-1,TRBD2,CASSSLAGGPNEQFF,TGTGCCAGCAGCTCCCTAGCGGGAGGGCCCAATGAGCAGTTCTTC
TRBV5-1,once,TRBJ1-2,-,CASSLRQDNYGYTF,TGCGCCAGCAGCTTGCGACAGGACAACTATGGCTACACCTTC
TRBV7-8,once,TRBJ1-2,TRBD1,CASSLPGTGGYGYTF,TGTGCCAGCAGCCTCCCCGGGACAGGGGGGTATGGCTACACCTTC
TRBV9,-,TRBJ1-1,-,CASSVSRDRNTEAFF,TGTGCCAGCAGCGTATCCCGAGACAGAAACACTGAAGCTTTCTTT
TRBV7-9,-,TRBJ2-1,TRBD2,CASSLPTSGSYNEQFF,TGTGCCAGCAGCTTACCAACTAGCGGGTCCTACAATGAGCAGTTCTTC
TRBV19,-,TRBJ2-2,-,CASSTRTLAGELFF,TGTGCCAGTAGTACTAGGACCTTAGCCGGGGAGCTGTTTTTT
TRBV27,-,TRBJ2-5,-,CASSFQETQYF,TGTGCCAGCAGTTTCCAGGAGACCCAGTACTTC
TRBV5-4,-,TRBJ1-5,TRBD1,CASSWGPGGSNQPQHF,TGTGCCAGCAGCTGGGGGCCAGGGGGTAGCAATCAGCCCCAGCATTTT
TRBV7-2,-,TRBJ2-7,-,CASSLGVVAVPYEQYF,TGTGCCAGCTCTCTGGGGGTCGTGGCGGTCCCCTACGAGCAGTACTTC
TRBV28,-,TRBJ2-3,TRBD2,CASSLSGLAETSTDTQYF,TGTGCCAGCAGTTTATCGGGACTAGCGGAGACTAGCACAGATACGCAGTATTTT
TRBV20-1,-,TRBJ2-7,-,CSARQGYEQYF,TGCAGTGCTAGACAGGGCTACGAGCAGTACTTC
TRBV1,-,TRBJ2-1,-,CTSSQDLAAGDNEQFF,TGCACCAGCAGCCAAGATCTTGCGGCGGGAGATAATGAGCAGTTCTTC